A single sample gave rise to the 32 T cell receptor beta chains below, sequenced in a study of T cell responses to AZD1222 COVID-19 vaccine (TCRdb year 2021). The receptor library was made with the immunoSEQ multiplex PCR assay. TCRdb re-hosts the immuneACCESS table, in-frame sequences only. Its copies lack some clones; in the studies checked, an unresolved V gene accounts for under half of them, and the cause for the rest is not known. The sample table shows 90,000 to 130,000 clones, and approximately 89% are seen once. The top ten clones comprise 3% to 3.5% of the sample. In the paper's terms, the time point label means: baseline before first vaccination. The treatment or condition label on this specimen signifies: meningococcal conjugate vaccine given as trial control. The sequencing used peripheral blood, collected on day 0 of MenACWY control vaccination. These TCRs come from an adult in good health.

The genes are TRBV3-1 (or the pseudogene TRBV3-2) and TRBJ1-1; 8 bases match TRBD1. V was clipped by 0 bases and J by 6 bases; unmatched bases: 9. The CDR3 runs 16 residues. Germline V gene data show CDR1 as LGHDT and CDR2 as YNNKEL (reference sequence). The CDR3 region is CASSQDPGGEGAEAFF. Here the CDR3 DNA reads TGTGCCAGCAGCCAAGACCCAGGGGGCGAGGGGGCTGAAGCTTTCTTT.

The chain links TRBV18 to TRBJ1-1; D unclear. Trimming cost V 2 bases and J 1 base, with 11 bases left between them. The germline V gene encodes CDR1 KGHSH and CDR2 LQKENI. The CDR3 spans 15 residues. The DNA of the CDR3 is TGTGCCAGCTCACCAAGGACCCCCCGGAACACTGAAGCTTTCTTT. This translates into CASSPRTPRNTEAFF.

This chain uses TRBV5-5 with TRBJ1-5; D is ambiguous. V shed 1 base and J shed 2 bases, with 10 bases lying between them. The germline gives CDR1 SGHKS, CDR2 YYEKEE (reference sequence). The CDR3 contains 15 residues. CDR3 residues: CASSLMNGGNQPQHF. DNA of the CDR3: TGTGCCAGCAGCTTGATGAACGGAGGCAATCAGCCCCAGCATTTT.

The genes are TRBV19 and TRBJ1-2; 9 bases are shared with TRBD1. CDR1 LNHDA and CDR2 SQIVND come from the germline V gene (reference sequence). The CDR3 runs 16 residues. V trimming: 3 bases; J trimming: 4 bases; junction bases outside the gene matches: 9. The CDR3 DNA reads TGTGCCAGTAGTATCAGCGGGACAGGGTTGAGCTATGGCTACACCTTC. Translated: CASSISGTGLSYGYTF.

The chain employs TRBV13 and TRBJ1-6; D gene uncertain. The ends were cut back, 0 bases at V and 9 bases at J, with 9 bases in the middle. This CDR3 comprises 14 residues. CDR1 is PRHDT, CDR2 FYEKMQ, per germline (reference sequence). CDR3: CASSLGVNSSPLHF. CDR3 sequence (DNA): TGTGCCAGCAGCTTAGGCGTCAACAGTTCACCCCTCCACTTT.

CDR3 nucleotides: TGTGCCAGCAGCACCCAGGACAGGGGATGGGATTCACCCCTCCACTTT. Protein product: CASSTQDRGWDSPLHF. This chain links TRBV9 with TRBJ1-6, with 9 bases fitting TRBD1. The V gene end was trimmed by 4 bases and the J gene end by 8 bases; junction bases not matched to a gene: 10. The CDR3 spans 16 residues. In germline, CDR1 is SGDLS, CDR2 YYNGEE.

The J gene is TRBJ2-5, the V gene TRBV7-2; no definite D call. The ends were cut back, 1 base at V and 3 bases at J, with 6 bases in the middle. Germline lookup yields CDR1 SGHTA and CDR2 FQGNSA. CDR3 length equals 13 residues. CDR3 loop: CASSLGQKETQYF. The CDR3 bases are TGTGCCAGCAGCTTAGGGCAGAAAGAGACCCAGTACTTC.

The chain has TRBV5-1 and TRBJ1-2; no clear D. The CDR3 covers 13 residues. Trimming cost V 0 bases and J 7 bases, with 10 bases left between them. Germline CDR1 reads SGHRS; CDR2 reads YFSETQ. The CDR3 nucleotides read TGCGCCAGCAGCTTGGCCGGATCTGGTGGCTACACCTTC. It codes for CASSLAGSGGYTF. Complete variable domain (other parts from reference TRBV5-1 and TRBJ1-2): KAGVTQTPRYLIKTRGQQVTLSCSPISGHRSVSWYQQTPGQGLQFLFEYFSETQRNKGNFPGRFSGRQFSNSRSEMNVSTLELGDSALYLCASSLAGSGGYTFGSGTRLTVV.

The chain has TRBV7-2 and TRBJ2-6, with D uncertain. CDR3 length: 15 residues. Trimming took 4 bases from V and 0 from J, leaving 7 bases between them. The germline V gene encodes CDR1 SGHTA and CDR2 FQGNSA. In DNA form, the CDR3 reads TGTGCCAGCAGCTGGAAAAACTCTGGGGCCAACGTCCTGACTTTC. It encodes CASSWKNSGANVLTF.

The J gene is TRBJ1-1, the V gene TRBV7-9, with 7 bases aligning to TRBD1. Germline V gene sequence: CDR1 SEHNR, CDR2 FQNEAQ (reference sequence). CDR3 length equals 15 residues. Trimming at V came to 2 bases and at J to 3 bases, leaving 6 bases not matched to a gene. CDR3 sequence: CASSLRTGAYTEAFF. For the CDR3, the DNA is TGTGCCAGCAGCTTAAGGACAGGCGCCTACACTGAAGCTTTCTTT.

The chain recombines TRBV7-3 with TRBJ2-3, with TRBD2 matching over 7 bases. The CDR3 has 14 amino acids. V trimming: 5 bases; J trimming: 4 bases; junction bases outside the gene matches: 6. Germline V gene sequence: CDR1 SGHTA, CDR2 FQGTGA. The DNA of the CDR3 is TGTGCCAGCAGCGACCCTAGCGGATCAGATACGCAGTATTTT. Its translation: CASSDPSGSDTQYF. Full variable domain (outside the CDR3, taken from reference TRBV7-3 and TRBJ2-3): GAGVSQTPSNKVTEKGKYVELRCDPISGHTALYWYRQSLGQGPEFLIYFQGTGAADDSGLPNDRFFAVRPEGSVSTLKIQRTERGDSAVYLCASSDPSGSDTQYFGPGTRLTVL.

CDR3 coding DNA: TGTGCCAGCAGCTGGGGCGGGGGACAACAAGAGACCCAGTACTTC. This translates into CASSWGGGQQETQYF. V and J are TRBV7-3 and TRBJ2-5; D is perhaps TRBD2 (7 bases). The V gene lost 4 bases and the J gene lost 2 bases, with 14 bases spanning the gap. CDR3 length equals 15 residues. CDR1 and CDR2 (germline): SGHTA, FQGTGA.

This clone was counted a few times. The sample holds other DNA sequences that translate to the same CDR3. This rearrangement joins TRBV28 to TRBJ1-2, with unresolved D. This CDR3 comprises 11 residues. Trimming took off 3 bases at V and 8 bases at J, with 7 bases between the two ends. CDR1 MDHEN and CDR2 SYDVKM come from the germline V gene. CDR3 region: CASSLSRGYTF. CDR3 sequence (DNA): TGTGCCAGCAGTTTGTCTAGAGGCTACACCTTC.

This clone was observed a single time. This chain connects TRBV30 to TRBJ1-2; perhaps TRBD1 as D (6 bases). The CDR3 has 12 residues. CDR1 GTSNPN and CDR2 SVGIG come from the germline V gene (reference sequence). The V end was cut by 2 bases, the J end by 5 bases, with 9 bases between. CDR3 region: CAWSWTDYGYTF. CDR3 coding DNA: TGTGCCTGGAGTTGGACAGATTATGGCTACACCTTC.

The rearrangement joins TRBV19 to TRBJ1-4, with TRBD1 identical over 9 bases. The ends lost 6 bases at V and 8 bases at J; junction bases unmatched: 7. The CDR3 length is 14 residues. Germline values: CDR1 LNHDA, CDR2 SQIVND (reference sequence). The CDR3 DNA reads TGTGCCAGTAGGGACAGGGGCGCAAGAGAAAAACTGTTTTTT. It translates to CASRDRGAREKLFF.

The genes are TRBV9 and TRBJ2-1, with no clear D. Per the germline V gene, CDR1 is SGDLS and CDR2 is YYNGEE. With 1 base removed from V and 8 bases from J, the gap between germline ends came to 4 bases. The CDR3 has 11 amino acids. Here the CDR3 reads CASSVWDEQFF. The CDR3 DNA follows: TGTGCCAGCAGCGTATGGGATGAGCAGTTCTTC.

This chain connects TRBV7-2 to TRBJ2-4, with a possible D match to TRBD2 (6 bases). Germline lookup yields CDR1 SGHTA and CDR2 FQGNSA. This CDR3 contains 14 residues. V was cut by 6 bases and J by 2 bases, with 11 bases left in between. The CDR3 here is CASRTGGTKNIQYF. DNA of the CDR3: TGTGCCAGCAGAACTGGGGGGACCAAAAACATTCAGTACTTC.

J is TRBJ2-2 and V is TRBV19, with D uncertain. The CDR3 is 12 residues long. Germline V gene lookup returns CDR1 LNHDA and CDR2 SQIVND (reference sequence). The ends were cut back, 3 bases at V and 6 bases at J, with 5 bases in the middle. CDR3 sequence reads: CASSMGSGELFF. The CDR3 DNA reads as TGTGCCAGTAGTATGGGGTCCGGGGAGCTGTTTTTT.

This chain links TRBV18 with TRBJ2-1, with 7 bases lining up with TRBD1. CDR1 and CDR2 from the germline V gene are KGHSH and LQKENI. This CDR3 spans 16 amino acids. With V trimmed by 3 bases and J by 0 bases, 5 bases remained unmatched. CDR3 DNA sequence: TGTGCCAGCTCACCTACCGGGACAGTCTCCTACAATGAGCAGTTCTTC. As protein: CASSPTGTVSYNEQFF.

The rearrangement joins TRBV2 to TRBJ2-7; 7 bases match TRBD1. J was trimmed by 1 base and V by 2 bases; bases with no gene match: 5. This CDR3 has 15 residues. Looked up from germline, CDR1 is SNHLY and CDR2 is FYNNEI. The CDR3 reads CASSEWQGESYEQYF. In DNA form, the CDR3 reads TGTGCCAGCAGTGAATGGCAGGGGGAATCCTACGAGCAGTACTTC.

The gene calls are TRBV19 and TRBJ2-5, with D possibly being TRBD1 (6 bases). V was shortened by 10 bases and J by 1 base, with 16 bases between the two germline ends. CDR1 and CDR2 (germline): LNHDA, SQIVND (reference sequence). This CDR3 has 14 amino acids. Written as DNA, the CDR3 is TGTGCCATTCCGACAGGTGGGGCCCAAGAGACCCAGTACTTC. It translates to CAIPTGGAQETQYF.

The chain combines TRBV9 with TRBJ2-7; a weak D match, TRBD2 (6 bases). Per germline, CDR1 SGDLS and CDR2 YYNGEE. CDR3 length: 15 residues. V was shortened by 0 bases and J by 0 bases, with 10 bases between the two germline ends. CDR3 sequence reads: CASSVAGDFSYEQYF. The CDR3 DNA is TGTGCCAGCAGCGTAGCGGGGGACTTCTCCTACGAGCAGTACTTC.

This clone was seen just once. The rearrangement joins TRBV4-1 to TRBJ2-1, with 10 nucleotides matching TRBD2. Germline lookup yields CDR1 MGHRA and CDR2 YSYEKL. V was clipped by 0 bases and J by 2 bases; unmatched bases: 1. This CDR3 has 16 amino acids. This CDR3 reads CASSQDLAGAYNEQFF. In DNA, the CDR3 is TGCGCCAGCAGCCAAGATCTAGCGGGGGCCTACAATGAGCAGTTCTTC.

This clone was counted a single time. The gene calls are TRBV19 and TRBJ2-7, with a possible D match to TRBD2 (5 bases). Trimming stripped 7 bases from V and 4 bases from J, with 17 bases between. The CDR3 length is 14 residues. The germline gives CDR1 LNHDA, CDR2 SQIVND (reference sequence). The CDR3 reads CASTEGSSSYEQYF. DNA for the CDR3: TGTGCCAGTACCGAGGGTAGCAGTTCTTACGAGCAGTACTTC. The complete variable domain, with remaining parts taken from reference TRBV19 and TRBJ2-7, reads DGGITQSPKYLFRKEGQNVTLSCEQNLNHDAMYWYRQDPGQGLRLIYYSQIVNDFQKGDIAEGYSVSREKKESFPLTVTSAQKNPTAFYLCASTEGSSSYEQYFGPGTRLTVT.

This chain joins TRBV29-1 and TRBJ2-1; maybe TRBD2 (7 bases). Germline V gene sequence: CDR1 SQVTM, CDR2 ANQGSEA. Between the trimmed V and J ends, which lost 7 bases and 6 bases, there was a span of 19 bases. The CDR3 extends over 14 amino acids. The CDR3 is CSAEGGARGNEQFF. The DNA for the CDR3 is TGCAGCGCCGAGGGGGGGGCCAGGGGCAATGAGCAGTTCTTC.

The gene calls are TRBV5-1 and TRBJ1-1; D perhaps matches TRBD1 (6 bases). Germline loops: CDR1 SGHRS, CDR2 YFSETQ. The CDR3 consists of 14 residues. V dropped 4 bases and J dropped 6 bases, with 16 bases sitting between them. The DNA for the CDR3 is TGCGCCAGCAGCCAGGAGACAGGCGTCCCTGAAGCTTTCTTT. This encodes CASSQETGVPEAFF.

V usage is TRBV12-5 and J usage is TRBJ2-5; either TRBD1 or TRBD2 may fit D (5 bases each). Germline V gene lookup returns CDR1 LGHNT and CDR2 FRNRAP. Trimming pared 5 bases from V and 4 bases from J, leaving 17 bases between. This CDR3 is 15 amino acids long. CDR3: CASGRHSTGRETQYF. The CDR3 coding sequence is TGTGCTAGTGGTCGTCACTCGACGGGACGAGAGACCCAGTACTTC.

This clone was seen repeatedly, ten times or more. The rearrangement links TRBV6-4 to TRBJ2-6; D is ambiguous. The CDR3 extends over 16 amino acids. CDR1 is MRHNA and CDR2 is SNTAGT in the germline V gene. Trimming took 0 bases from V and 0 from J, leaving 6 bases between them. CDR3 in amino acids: CASSDSGNSGANVLTF. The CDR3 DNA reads TGTGCCAGCAGTGACTCAGGAAACTCTGGGGCCAACGTCCTGACTTTC.

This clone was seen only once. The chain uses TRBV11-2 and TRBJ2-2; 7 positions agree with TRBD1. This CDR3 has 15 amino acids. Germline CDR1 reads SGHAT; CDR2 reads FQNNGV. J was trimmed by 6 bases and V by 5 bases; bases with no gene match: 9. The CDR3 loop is CASSRLDRESGELFF. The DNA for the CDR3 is TGTGCCAGCAGCCGCCTTGACAGGGAGTCCGGGGAGCTGTTTTTT.

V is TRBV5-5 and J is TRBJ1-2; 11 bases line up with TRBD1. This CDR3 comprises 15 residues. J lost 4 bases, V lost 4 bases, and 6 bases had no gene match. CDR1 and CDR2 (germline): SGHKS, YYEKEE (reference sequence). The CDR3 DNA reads TGTGCCAGCAGCACGGGACAGGGGGTATTCTATGGCTACACCTTC. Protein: CASSTGQGVFYGYTF.

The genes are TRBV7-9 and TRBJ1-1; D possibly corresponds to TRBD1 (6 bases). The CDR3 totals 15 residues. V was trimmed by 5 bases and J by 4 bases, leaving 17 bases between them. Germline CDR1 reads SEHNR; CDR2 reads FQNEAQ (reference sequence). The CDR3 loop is CASSRDTRASTEAFF. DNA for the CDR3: TGTGCCAGCAGCCGGGACACCCGAGCAAGCACTGAAGCTTTCTTT. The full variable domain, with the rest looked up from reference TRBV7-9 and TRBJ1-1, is DTGVSQNPRHKITKRGQNVTFRCDPISEHNRLYWYRQTLGQGPEFLTYFQNEAQLEKSRLLSDRFSAERPKGSFSTLEIQRTEQGDSAMYLCASSRDTRASTEAFFGQGTRLTVV.

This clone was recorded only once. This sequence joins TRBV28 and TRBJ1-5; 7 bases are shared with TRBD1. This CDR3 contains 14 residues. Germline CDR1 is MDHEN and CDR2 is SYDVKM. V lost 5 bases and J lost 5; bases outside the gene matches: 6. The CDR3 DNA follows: TGTGCCAGCAGTCCTCGACAGGGTTATCAGCCCCAGCATTTT. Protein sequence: CASSPRQGYQPQHF.